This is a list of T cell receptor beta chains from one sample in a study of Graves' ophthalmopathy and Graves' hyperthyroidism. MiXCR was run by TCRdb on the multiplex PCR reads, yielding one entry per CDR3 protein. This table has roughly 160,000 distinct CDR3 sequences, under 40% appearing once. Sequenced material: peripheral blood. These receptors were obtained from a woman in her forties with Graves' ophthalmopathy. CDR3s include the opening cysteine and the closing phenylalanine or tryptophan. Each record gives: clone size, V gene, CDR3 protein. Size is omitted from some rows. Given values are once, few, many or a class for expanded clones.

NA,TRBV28,CASSPGGLAGTYEQYF
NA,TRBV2,CASSKGPQETQYF
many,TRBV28,CASSDSRGLVDQPQHF
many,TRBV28,CASSLLRQASSYNSPLHF
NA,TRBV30,CAWTLTGTFSLHF
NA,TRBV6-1,CASSRSTGWDTEAFF
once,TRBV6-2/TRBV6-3,CASSFGQGRYEQYF
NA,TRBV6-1,CASSASLAGSYEQYF
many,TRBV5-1,CASSLAGATDTQYF
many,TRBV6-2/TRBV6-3,CASMGQTSTEAFF
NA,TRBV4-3,CASSQDLGGTGQETQYF
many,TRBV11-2,CASRRLAGDYTGELFF
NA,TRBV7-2,CASSLMMALAFF
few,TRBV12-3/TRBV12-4,CASSFPGAPSYEQYF
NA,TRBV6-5,CASSLADRGYTF
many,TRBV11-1,CASSPQGYNSPLHF
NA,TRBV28,CASSLAGISEQYF
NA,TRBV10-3,CAITQGQGDEQYF
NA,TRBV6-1,CASSHRDGDRTEAFF
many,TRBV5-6,CASSTPTKPGPSGGNTIYF
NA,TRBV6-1,CASTPGTTYSYEQYF
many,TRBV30,CAWSDRSRGYGYTF
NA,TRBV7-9,CASSPPPLRGYTF
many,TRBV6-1,CASTQGGGNQPQHF
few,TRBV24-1,CATSGGNSGANVLTF
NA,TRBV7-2,CASSLAGVNPEQYF
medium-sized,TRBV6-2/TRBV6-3,CASSTTGTGSYEQYF
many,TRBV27,CASSQRLQETQYF
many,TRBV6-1,CASSEAAGGGEETQYF
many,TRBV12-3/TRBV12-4,CASSLTRGRPDGYTF
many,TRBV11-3,CASSLGPGEDYGYTF
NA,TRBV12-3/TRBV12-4,CASTSLTSYEQYF
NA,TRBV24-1,CATSDHRDRVYEQYF
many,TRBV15,CATSREGQGAYEQYF
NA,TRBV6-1,CASSVDRADYGYTF
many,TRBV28,CASSDGQGAWDTEAFF
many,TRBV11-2,CASSPQGTLLNTEAFF
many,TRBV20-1,CSATGRQGARPEAFF
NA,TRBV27,CASSPVAGASYEQYF
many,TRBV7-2,CASSLVVGTGELFF
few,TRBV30,CAWSVGLLDQETQYF
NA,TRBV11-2,CASSLRGASRNTEAFF
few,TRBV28,CASRGTIIGLAGIGETQYF
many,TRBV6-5,CASSYGGAGYEQYF
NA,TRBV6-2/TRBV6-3,CASSSGTSGKPEQYF
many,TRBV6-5,CASSYSLFNGKTQYF
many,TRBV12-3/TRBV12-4,CASSGTGKSYEAFF
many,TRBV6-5,CASSPRGPYEQYF
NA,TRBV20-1,CSATRATQETQYF
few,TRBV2,CASTLAGDGETQYF
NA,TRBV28,CASSSGTLGYTF
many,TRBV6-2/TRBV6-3,CASSYPGTVEAFF
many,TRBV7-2,CASSWKTGNTLHF
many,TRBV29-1,CSVEASSGTEAFF
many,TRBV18,CASSPGGYTF
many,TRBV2,CASSDRGVRAFF
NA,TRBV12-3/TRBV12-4,CASSRERQPQHF
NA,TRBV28,CASSPKERYQETQYF
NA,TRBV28,CASTPGRDSLTYEQYF